The rows below give T cell receptor beta chains drawn from one sample of a study of graft-versus-host responses after intestinal transplantation. Sequenced by immunoSEQ multiplex PCR; TCRdb stores in-frame clones only, minus some. The sample lists about 70,000 clones, around 87% occurring once. No antigen has been assigned to these receptors. The material was unstimulated CD8+ T cells sorted from spleen or lymph node cells, obtained before transplant. The receptor set was obtained from a human donor who was the organ donor for an intestinal transplant. CDR3s include the opening cysteine and the closing phenylalanine or tryptophan. The order of the fields is D gene, J gene, clone size, V gene, CDR3 DNA, CDR3 protein. D genes are given only for firm matches. The size of a clone is reported for some rows only, either as once, few or many, or as a class for expanded clones.

d_gene: -
j_gene: TRBJ1-2
abundance: -
v_gene: TRBV9
CDR3nt: TGTGCCAGCAGCGTAGGGACCAACAGGGTGAACTATGGCTACACCTTC
CDR3aa: CASSVGTNRVNYGYTF

d_gene: TRBD2
j_gene: TRBJ2-5
abundance: -
v_gene: TRBV5-6
CDR3nt: TGTGCCAGCAGCCCCAGGGTAGCGGGGGGCCAAGAGACCCAGTACTTC
CDR3aa: CASSPRVAGGQETQYF

d_gene: -
j_gene: TRBJ2-2
abundance: -
v_gene: TRBV28
CDR3nt: TGTGCCAGCAACAGAGGCCAGGTGCGGGTCACCGGGGAGCTGTTTTTT
CDR3aa: CASNRGQVRVTGELFF

d_gene: -
j_gene: TRBJ2-2
abundance: -
v_gene: TRBV7-3
CDR3nt: TGTGCCAGCAGCTTAGGCGGGGTTTACACCGGGGAGCTGTTTTTT
CDR3aa: CASSLGGVYTGELFF

d_gene: -
j_gene: TRBJ2-1
abundance: -
v_gene: TRBV11-2
CDR3nt: TGTGCCAGCAGCGCTAATCCGGGACATGCATCCTACAATGAGCAGTTCTTC
CDR3aa: CASSANPGHASYNEQFF

d_gene: -
j_gene: TRBJ1-5
abundance: -
v_gene: TRBV7-2
CDR3nt: TGTGCCAGCAGCGATCCTGGACAGTTCAATCAGCCCCAGCATTTT
CDR3aa: CASSDPGQFNQPQHF

d_gene: -
j_gene: TRBJ1-5
abundance: -
v_gene: TRBV6-1
CDR3nt: TGTGCCAGCAGTGAAGGAACCGAGGGATATCAGCCCCAGCATTTT
CDR3aa: CASSEGTEGYQPQHF

d_gene: TRBD2
j_gene: TRBJ2-1
abundance: once
v_gene: TRBV15
CDR3nt: TGTGCCACCGAGGGACTAGCGGGGGCAGAGCAGTTCTTC
CDR3aa: CATEGLAGAEQFF

d_gene: -
j_gene: TRBJ1-1
abundance: -
v_gene: TRBV27
CDR3nt: TGTGCCAGCACCGACCTGGGGGGGGTAGATACTGAAGCTTTCTTT
CDR3aa: CASTDLGGVDTEAFF

d_gene: -
j_gene: TRBJ1-2
abundance: -
v_gene: TRBV20-1
CDR3nt: TGCAGTGCTCTAGGCGGGTGGGGCTACACCTTC
CDR3aa: CSALGGWGYTF

d_gene: TRBD1
j_gene: TRBJ1-1
abundance: -
v_gene: TRBV4-1
CDR3nt: TGCGCCAGCAGCCAAGATCCGGCCGGGACAGGGACTACTGAAGCTTTCTTT
CDR3aa: CASSQDPAGTGTTEAFF

d_gene: -
j_gene: TRBJ2-1
abundance: -
v_gene: TRBV11-2
CDR3nt: TGTGCCAGCAGCTTAGGTGGAGGAGGTGAGCAGTTCTTC
CDR3aa: CASSLGGGGEQFF

d_gene: -
j_gene: TRBJ2-1
abundance: -
v_gene: TRBV30
CDR3nt: TGTGCCTGGAGTGTAAGTGAGGGCGAGGGGCAGTTCTTC
CDR3aa: CAWSVSEGEGQFF

d_gene: TRBD1
j_gene: TRBJ1-2
abundance: -
v_gene: TRBV6-1
CDR3nt: TGTGCCACCCTAGGGACAGGTCCGCTTTATGGCTACACCTTC
CDR3aa: CATLGTGPLYGYTF

d_gene: -
j_gene: TRBJ2-2
abundance: -
v_gene: TRBV13
CDR3nt: TGTGCCAGCAGGGCAGGGCAAATCACCGGGGAGCTGTTTTTT
CDR3aa: CASRAGQITGELFF

d_gene: TRBD1
j_gene: TRBJ1-5
abundance: -
v_gene: TRBV27
CDR3nt: TGTGCCAGCAGTCTAAGGACAGGGCGTGAGCCGCAGCCCCAGCATTTT
CDR3aa: CASSLRTGREPQPQHF

d_gene: TRBD1
j_gene: TRBJ1-1
abundance: -
v_gene: TRBV7-9
CDR3nt: TGTGCCAGCAGCGTCCGGGACAGGCTGAACACTGAAGCTTTCTTT
CDR3aa: CASSVRDRLNTEAFF

d_gene: TRBD2
j_gene: TRBJ2-1
abundance: -
v_gene: TRBV28
CDR3nt: TGTGCCAGCAGTTTATGGGCTAGCGGGGGATACAATGAGCAGTTCTTC
CDR3aa: CASSLWASGGYNEQFF

d_gene: -
j_gene: TRBJ2-1
abundance: few
v_gene: TRBV19
CDR3nt: TGTGCCAGTAGTCCCGGGACTGGGTACAATGAGCAGTTCTTC
CDR3aa: CASSPGTGYNEQFF

d_gene: -
j_gene: TRBJ1-6
abundance: -
v_gene: TRBV2
CDR3nt: TGTGCCAGCACCGGGGGGCAATATAATTCACCCCCCCACTTT
CDR3aa: CASTGGQYNSPPHF

d_gene: -
j_gene: TRBJ2-5
abundance: -
v_gene: TRBV9
CDR3nt: TGTGCCAGCAGCGCCAGCGGCAGGGAGGCGGAGACCCAGTACTTC
CDR3aa: CASSASGREAETQYF

d_gene: -
j_gene: TRBJ1-6
abundance: -
v_gene: TRBV5-4
CDR3nt: TGTGCCAGCAGCCAAGGGGTTTCACCCCTCCACTTT
CDR3aa: CASSQGVSPLHF

d_gene: -
j_gene: TRBJ2-3
abundance: -
v_gene: TRBV5-1
CDR3nt: TGCGCCAGCAGCTTGGAGGGACTGCCTAGTTCAGATACGCAGTATTTT
CDR3aa: CASSLEGLPSSDTQYF

d_gene: -
j_gene: TRBJ1-2
abundance: -
v_gene: TRBV4-2
CDR3nt: TGTGCCGCACAGGGAAACTATGGCTACACCTTC
CDR3aa: CAAQGNYGYTF

d_gene: TRBD1
j_gene: TRBJ2-3
abundance: once
v_gene: TRBV28
CDR3nt: TGTGCCACCTGGGACAGGGAGCCTTATACGCAGTATTTT
CDR3aa: CATWDREPYTQYF

d_gene: TRBD1
j_gene: TRBJ2-3
abundance: -
v_gene: TRBV28
CDR3nt: TGTGCCAGCAGCCGCGACAGGGGGCGGAAAGATACGCAGTATTTT
CDR3aa: CASSRDRGRKDTQYF

d_gene: TRBD1
j_gene: TRBJ2-5
abundance: -
v_gene: TRBV15
CDR3nt: TGTGCCACCAGCGGGAACAGGGGTTTGGGGGAGACCCAGTACTTC
CDR3aa: CATSGNRGLGETQYF

d_gene: -
j_gene: TRBJ2-3
abundance: -
v_gene: TRBV28
CDR3nt: TGTGCCAGCACCCTGACAGGCACAGATACGCAGTATTTT
CDR3aa: CASTLTGTDTQYF

d_gene: TRBD1
j_gene: TRBJ1-4
abundance: -
v_gene: TRBV4-1
CDR3nt: TGCGCCAGCAGCCAAGTGGACAGGGAGAATGAAAAACTGTTTTTT
CDR3aa: CASSQVDRENEKLFF

d_gene: TRBD2
j_gene: TRBJ2-3
abundance: -
v_gene: TRBV7-2
CDR3nt: TGTGCCAGCAGCTCAGCCGGGAGGCATAGCACAGATACGCAGTATTTT
CDR3aa: CASSSAGRHSTDTQYF

d_gene: TRBD2
j_gene: TRBJ2-3
abundance: -
v_gene: TRBV4-1
CDR3nt: TGCGCCAGCAGCCAAGATTTAGCGGGGGGGGCAGATACGCAGTATTTT
CDR3aa: CASSQDLAGGADTQYF

d_gene: TRBD1
j_gene: TRBJ1-2
abundance: -
v_gene: TRBV5-1
CDR3nt: TGCGCCAGCAGCCTCCGGGACAGGGGGCGTTATGGCTACACCTTC
CDR3aa: CASSLRDRGRYGYTF

d_gene: -
j_gene: TRBJ1-2
abundance: -
v_gene: TRBV13
CDR3nt: TGTGCCAGCAGCCGTCTAACTACTCACTATGGCTACACCTTC
CDR3aa: CASSRLTTHYGYTF

d_gene: -
j_gene: TRBJ1-1
abundance: -
v_gene: TRBV27
CDR3nt: TGTGCCAGCAGTTCTAAAACTGAAGCTTTCTTT
CDR3aa: CASSSKTEAFF

d_gene: TRBD2
j_gene: TRBJ2-3
abundance: -
v_gene: TRBV27
CDR3nt: TGTGCCAGCAGTTTATACTCTAGCGGGGCGTATGATACGCAGTATTTT
CDR3aa: CASSLYSSGAYDTQYF

d_gene: -
j_gene: TRBJ2-3
abundance: -
v_gene: TRBV15
CDR3nt: TGTGCCACCAGCAGAGATCAGGATCCAGATACGCAGTATTTT
CDR3aa: CATSRDQDPDTQYF

d_gene: TRBD2
j_gene: TRBJ2-1
abundance: -
v_gene: TRBV7-3
CDR3nt: TGTGCCAGCAGCCAACTAGCGGGGGTTGCGTATGAGCAGTTCTTC
CDR3aa: CASSQLAGVAYEQFF

d_gene: -
j_gene: TRBJ2-3
abundance: -
v_gene: TRBV9
CDR3nt: TGTGCCAGCAGCCCCCCATTGGATACGCAGTATTTT
CDR3aa: CASSPPLDTQYF

d_gene: TRBD1
j_gene: TRBJ2-3
abundance: -
v_gene: TRBV28
CDR3nt: TGTGCCAGCAGTTGGGAGACAGGGGGGGGAGATACGCAGTATTTT
CDR3aa: CASSWETGGGDTQYF

d_gene: TRBD2
j_gene: TRBJ2-3
abundance: -
v_gene: TRBV9
CDR3nt: TGTGCCAGCAGCGTCGGGCTAGCGGGGACAGATACGCAGTATTTT
CDR3aa: CASSVGLAGTDTQYF

d_gene: TRBD1
j_gene: TRBJ1-2
abundance: -
v_gene: TRBV27
CDR3nt: TGTGCCAGCAGCGCCGGGACAGCATTCTATGGCTACACCTTC
CDR3aa: CASSAGTAFYGYTF

d_gene: TRBD1
j_gene: TRBJ1-5
abundance: -
v_gene: TRBV5-6
CDR3nt: TGTGCCAGCAGCAAAATGGGACAGGCAGACTATGGCAATCAGCCCCAGCATTTT
CDR3aa: CASSKMGQADYGNQPQHF

d_gene: -
j_gene: TRBJ1-1
abundance: -
v_gene: TRBV5-5
CDR3nt: TGTGCCAGCAGCTTGCCAACAGCGAACACTGAAGCTTTCTTT
CDR3aa: CASSLPTANTEAFF